Below, 28 T cell receptor beta chains from the same sample are listed, as sequenced in a study of T cell responses to AZD1222 COVID-19 vaccine (dated by TCRdb to the early 2020s). The library was prepared using the immunoSEQ multiplex PCR assay. TCRdb took over this immuneACCESS table, retaining in-frame rearrangements with V and J assigned. Such tables are incomplete; in checked studies, under half of the missing clones stem from an unresolved V gene, and the remainder is unexplained. Present in this sample are around 200,000 clones, 80% to 90% of which were seen just once. Around 0.5% of the sample comes from the top ten. The sample's time point label is to be understood as: baseline before first vaccination. This specimen consisted of peripheral blood, obtained on day 0 of AZD1222 vaccination. The origin of the receptors is an adult in good health.

J is TRBJ1-5 and V is TRBV19; 7 positions match TRBD1. The CDR3 is 15 amino acids. The J segment lost 3 bases and the V segment lost 6 bases, leaving 8 bases of the junction unmatched. Germline V lookup: CDR1 LNHDA, CDR2 SQIVND (reference sequence). DNA of the CDR3: TGTGCCAGTAGCTACAGGGGCCGGATCAATCAGCCCCAGCATTTT. This translates into CASSYRGRINQPQHF.

Only a few counts were recorded for this clone. The chain couples TRBV7-3 to TRBJ1-1, with D perhaps matching TRBD1 (6 bases). Trimming removed 5 bases from V and 1 base from J, with 8 bases in between. Germline lookup yields CDR1 SGHTA and CDR2 FQGTGA. The CDR3 sequence is 13 residues long. CDR3 amino acids: CASSRDTNTEAFF. CDR3 bases: TGTGCCAGCAGCAGGGACACGAACACTGAAGCTTTCTTT.

The V gene is TRBV5-1, the J gene TRBJ2-7; perhaps D is TRBD1 or TRBD2 (5 bases each). This CDR3 contains 13 residues. Germline-derived CDR1 and CDR2 are SGHRS and YFSETQ. The V end was cut by 2 bases, the J end by 5 bases, with 11 bases between. The CDR3 sequence: CASSLGQGDEQYF. The DNA of the CDR3 is TGCGCCAGCAGCTTAGGGCAGGGAGACGAGCAGTACTTC.

The V and J genes are TRBV30 and TRBJ2-7; D is uncertain. In germline, CDR1 is GTSNPN, CDR2 SVGIG (reference sequence). The CDR3 is made up of 13 amino acids. V was trimmed by 2 bases and J by 6 bases, leaving 14 bases between them. Written as DNA, the CDR3 is TGTGCCTGGAGTCCCTTCAAGTTGGGCGAGCAGTACTTC. It specifies CAWSPFKLGEQYF.

The rearrangement links TRBV11-3 to TRBJ2-2, with a tentative D call TRBD2 (7 bases). CDR1 and CDR2 (germline): SGHNT, YENEEA. V was trimmed by 5 bases and J by 3 bases, leaving 16 bases between them. The length of the CDR3 is 16 residues. The CDR3 sequence: CASSQWRGPDTGELFF. CDR3 bases: TGTGCCAGCAGCCAATGGCGGGGGCCGGACACCGGGGAGCTGTTTTTT. Full variable domain (outside the CDR3, taken from reference TRBV11-3 and TRBJ2-2): EAGVVQSPRYKIIEKKQPVAFWCNPISGHNTLYWYLQNLGQGPELLIRYENEEAVDDSQLPKDRFSAERLKGVDSTLKIQPAELGDSAVYLCASSQWRGPDTGELFFGEGSRLTVL.

The chain combines TRBV28 with TRBJ1-2; perhaps TRBD1 as D (5 bases). The ends were cut back, 1 base at V and 8 bases at J, with 8 bases in the middle. Germline V gives CDR1 MDHEN, CDR2 SYDVKM. There are 12 residues in the CDR3. CDR3 protein: CASSLSGRGYTF. The CDR3 coding sequence is TGTGCCAGCAGTTTATCGGGACGAGGCTACACCTTC.

This chain uses TRBV5-6 with TRBJ2-1, with 13 bases identical to TRBD2. The CDR3 has 16 residues. Germline assignment: CDR1 SGHDT and CDR2 YYEEEE. V lost 5 bases, J lost 9 bases, and 11 bases stayed unmatched. The CDR3 coding sequence is TGTGCCAGCAGATCAGGGACTAGCGGGGTCAGGATTGAGCAGTTCTTC. This sequence encodes CASRSGTSGVRIEQFF.

This clone occurred a few times. The rearrangement links TRBV24-1 to TRBJ2-1, with 12 bases identical to TRBD2. This CDR3 region has 14 residues. CDR1 and CDR2 from the germline V gene are KGHDR and SFDVKD. The V and J ends lost 1 base and 16 bases, in that order; junction bases with no gene match: 7. CDR3 amino acids: CATSDLMSSGGAFF. The CDR3 DNA is TGTGCCACCAGTGATTTAATGTCTAGCGGGGGGGCATTCTTC.

The V gene is TRBV6-6, the J gene TRBJ2-7; possibly TRBD2 for D (6 bases). Germline V lookup: CDR1 MNHNY, CDR2 SVGAGI (reference sequence). V was cut by 8 bases and J by 3 bases, with 20 bases left in between. The CDR3 sequence is 15 residues long. This CDR3 is CASGSSGVRGYEQYF. CDR3 DNA: TGTGCCAGCGGGTCTTCGGGGGTAAGGGGCTACGAGCAGTACTTC.

The V gene is TRBV5-1, the J gene TRBJ1-1; possible D gene TRBD1, 5 bases. Per the germline V gene, CDR1 is SGHRS and CDR2 is YFSETQ. The V end was cut by 0 bases, the J end by 4 bases, with 16 bases between. This CDR3 is built from 16 residues. CDR3 sequence: CASSLDLRGAGTEAFF. Here the CDR3 DNA reads TGCGCCAGCAGCTTGGATCTTAGGGGCGCGGGCACTGAAGCTTTCTTT.

Note on this clone: A read error may account for a junction end that differs from germline. The chain has TRBV7-7 and TRBJ2-5; no firm D call. The V gene's germline CDR1 is SSHAT and CDR2 FNYEAQ (reference sequence). CDR3 length: 15 amino acids. The CDR3 loop is CASSSGIIPHETQYF. Here the CDR3 DNA reads TGTGCTAGCAGCTCCGGAATAATCCCACACGAGACCCAGTACTTC.

V and J are TRBV19 and TRBJ2-7; 8 bases line up with TRBD1. CDR1 and CDR2 from the germline V gene are LNHDA and SQIVND (reference sequence). The CDR3 has 15 residues. With 3 bases clipped from V and 3 bases from J, the junction kept 7 bases outside the gene matches. In nucleotides, the CDR3 is TGTGCCAGTAGTATTCTGAGGACAGGGCGCTACGAGCAGTACTTC. Translating gives CASSILRTGRYEQYF.

The chain carries TRBV12-3 or TRBV12-4 and TRBJ1-2; 9 positions match TRBD1. V gave up 6 bases and J gave up 8 bases; unmatched junction bases: 4. This CDR3 is built from 12 residues. CDR3 sequence: CASRTGGKGYTF. In DNA form, the CDR3 reads TGTGCCAGCAGGACAGGGGGTAAAGGCTACACCTTC.

The chain carries TRBV6-5 and TRBJ1-2; D is ambiguous. The CDR3 totals 14 residues. Trimming shortened V by 2 bases and J by 6 bases, and 13 bases separated the two germline ends. Per germline, CDR1 MNHEY and CDR2 SVGAGI. CDR3 in DNA: TGTGCCAGCAGTTACGCCGGATTGCGGAATGGCTACACCTTC. Encoded protein: CASSYAGLRNGYTF.

This clone was detected only once. This chain uses TRBV9 with TRBJ1-5; maybe TRBD1 (6 bases). V shed 0 bases and J shed 5 bases, with 9 bases lying between them. CDR3 length: 14 amino acids. In germline, CDR1 is SGDLS, CDR2 YYNGEE. The DNA for the CDR3 is TGTGCCAGCAGCGTAGCGGGGGCCGATCAGCCCCAGCATTTT. Its translation: CASSVAGADQPQHF. Using reference TRBV9 and TRBJ1-5 for the parts outside the CDR3, the full variable domain is DSGVTQTPKHLITATGQRVTLRCSPRSGDLSVYWYQQSLDQGLQFLIQYYNGEERAKGNILERFSAQQFPDLHSELNLSSLELGDSALYFCASSVAGADQPQHFGDGTRLSIL.

The chain carries TRBV30 and TRBJ2-1; 7 bases fit TRBD2. From germline, CDR1 is GTSNPN and CDR2 SVGIG (reference sequence). The CDR3 contains 15 residues. Trimming took 1 base from V and 3 from J; bases not matched to a gene: 6. CDR3 in DNA: TGTGCCTGGAGTGGGGTAGCGGGCGTCTACAATGAGCAGTTCTTC. Translated: CAWSGVAGVYNEQFF.

This chain uses TRBV4-3 with TRBJ1-3; tentative D call: TRBD1 (6 bases). There are 17 residues in the CDR3. The V end lost 4 bases, the J end lost 0 bases, and 16 bases lay between the germline ends. From germline, CDR1 is LGHNA and CDR2 YSLEER. CDR3 DNA sequence: TGCGCCAGCAGCCCACCTACGGACAGCTTCTCTGGAAACACCATATATTTT. Its protein product is CASSPPTDSFSGNTIYF.

This rearrangement joins TRBV19 to TRBJ2-1, with 10 bases fitting TRBD1. Germline CDR1 LNHDA, CDR2 SQIVND (reference sequence). With V trimmed by 8 bases and J by 7 bases, 8 bases remained unmatched. The CDR3 covers 14 residues. The CDR3 coding sequence is TGTGCCAGTGGGGGGACAGGGGTGAGGAATGAGCAGTTCTTC. It is translated as CASGGTGVRNEQFF.

Only one count was recorded for this clone. The chain combines TRBV5-1 with TRBJ2-3; 10 bases fit TRBD1. The J segment lost 1 base and the V segment lost 4 bases, leaving 3 bases of the junction unmatched. The CDR3 has 15 amino acids. Germline CDR1 and CDR2: SGHRS and YFSETQ. The CDR3 region is CASSGDRGRTDTQYF. The CDR3 nucleotides are TGCGCCAGCAGCGGGGACAGGGGACGCACAGATACGCAGTATTTT.

The chain has TRBV4-1 and TRBJ2-7, with D uncertain. V lost 1 base, J lost 2 bases, and 6 bases lay in between. The CDR3 loop spans 13 amino acids. CDR1 is MGHRA, CDR2 YSYEKL, per germline. CDR3 nucleotides: TGCGCCAGCAGCCAAGTAAACACCTACGAGCAGTACTTC. This translates into CASSQVNTYEQYF.

The rearrangement links TRBV5-1 to TRBJ2-1; 8 positions agree with TRBD2. J lost 10 bases, V lost 0 bases, and 12 bases had no gene match. This CDR3 region has 16 residues. Germline CDR1 reads SGHRS; CDR2 reads YFSETQ. The CDR3 DNA sequence: TGCGCCAGCAGCTTGGATTCCGTAGCGGGACTTGGCGAGCAGTTCTTC. Translated, it gives CASSLDSVAGLGEQFF.

V and J are TRBV2 and TRBJ1-5; the match to TRBD1 covers 8 bases. In germline, CDR1 is SNHLY, CDR2 FYNNEI. This CDR3 has 15 residues. J gave up 6 bases and V 5 bases, and 9 bases lay outside the gene matches. The CDR3 coding sequence is TGTGCCAGCAGTCTTCTTGGACAGGGAGGTCAGCCCCAGCATTTT. It translates to CASSLLGQGGQPQHF.

The V call is TRBV5-4, the J call TRBJ1-6, with a possible D match to TRBD1 (5 bases). V lost 2 bases to trimming and J lost 8 bases, with 11 bases between them. The germline V gene has CDR1 SGHNT and CDR2 YYREEE (reference sequence). The CDR3 spans 14 residues. The CDR3 protein is CASSFQGGDSPLHF. CDR3 nucleotides: TGTGCCAGCAGCTTTCAGGGAGGGGATTCACCCCTCCACTTT.

The V and J genes are TRBV12-5 and TRBJ2-3; 12 nucleotides match TRBD2. The germline V gene encodes CDR1 LGHNT and CDR2 FRNRAP. This CDR3 is built from 16 residues. V shed 4 bases, J shed 7 bases, and the junction held 9 bases outside the gene matches. The CDR3 region is CASGSRLAGARNTQYF. DNA for the CDR3: TGTGCTAGTGGTTCCAGACTAGCGGGGGCGCGGAATACGCAGTATTTT.

This chain joins TRBV7-6 and TRBJ2-5; 13 nucleotides align to TRBD2. From germline, CDR1 is SGHVS and CDR2 FNYEAQ. The CDR3 spans 17 residues. V lost 1 base, J lost 6 bases, and 8 bases stayed unmatched. As DNA, the CDR3 is TGTGCCAGCAGCTTAGAAGCTGGGACTAGCGGGACTAAGACCCAGTACTTC. Amino acids: CASSLEAGTSGTKTQYF. Full variable domain (rest looked up from reference TRBV7-6 and TRBJ2-5): GAGVSQSPRYKVTKRGQDVALRCDPISGHVSLYWYRQALGQGPEFLTYFNYEAQQDKSGLPNDRFSAERPEGSISTLTIQRTEQRDSAMYRCASSLEAGTSGTKTQYFGPGTRLLVL.

This rearrangement joins TRBV9 to TRBJ2-7; 9 bases line up with TRBD1. Germline trimming cut 4 bases from V and 6 bases from J; bases unmatched to any gene: 8. This CDR3 region has 14 residues. CDR1 is SGDLS, CDR2 YYNGEE, per germline. The CDR3 DNA follows: TGTGCCAGCAGCACCCACAGGGGGCTTGGCGAGCAGTACTTC. It codes for CASSTHRGLGEQYF.

This clone turned up a few times. The CDR3 region has the DNA TGCGCCAGCAGCCCGGCGGCAGGGAATGCCGGGGAGCTGTTTTTT. It codes for CASSPAAGNAGELFF. The V gene is TRBV5-1, the J gene TRBJ2-2; the D gene is possibly TRBD1 (5 bases). The CDR3 totals 15 residues. V was pared by 4 bases and J by 6 bases, with 16 bases between. Germline CDR1 and CDR2: SGHRS and YFSETQ.

The V gene is TRBV5-6, the J gene TRBJ1-6; tentative D call: TRBD1 (6 bases). In germline, CDR1 is SGHDT, CDR2 YYEEEE. The length of the CDR3 is 16 residues. Trimming pared 4 bases from V and 4 bases from J, leaving 15 bases between. In DNA, the CDR3 is TGTGCCAGCAGCCTTGGACAGATCGAATATAATTCACCCCTCCACTTT. Encoded protein: CASSLGQIEYNSPLHF.